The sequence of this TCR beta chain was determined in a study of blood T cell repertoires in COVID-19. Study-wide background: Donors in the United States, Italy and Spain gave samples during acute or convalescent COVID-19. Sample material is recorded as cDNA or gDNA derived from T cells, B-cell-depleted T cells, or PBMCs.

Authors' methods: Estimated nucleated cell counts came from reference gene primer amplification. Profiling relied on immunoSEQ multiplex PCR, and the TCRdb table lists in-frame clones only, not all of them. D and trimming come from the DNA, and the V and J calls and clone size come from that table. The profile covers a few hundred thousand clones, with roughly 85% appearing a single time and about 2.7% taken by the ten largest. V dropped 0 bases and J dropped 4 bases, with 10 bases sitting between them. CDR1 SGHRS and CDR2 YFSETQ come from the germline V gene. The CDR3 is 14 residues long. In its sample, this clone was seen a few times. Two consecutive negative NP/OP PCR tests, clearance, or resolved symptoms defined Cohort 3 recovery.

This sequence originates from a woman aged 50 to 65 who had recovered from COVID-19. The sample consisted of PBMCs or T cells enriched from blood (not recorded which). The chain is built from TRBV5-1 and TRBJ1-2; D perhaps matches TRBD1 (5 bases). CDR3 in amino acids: CASSLEGSLYGYTF. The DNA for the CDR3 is TGCGCCAGCAGCTTGGAGGGGTCCCTCTATGGCTACACCTTC.